Sequencing of this TCR beta chain was carried out in a study of radiation and T cells in renal cell carcinoma. Whole-study context: Nephrectomy followed 15 Gy stereotactic body radiation by 4 weeks.

The time point: blood 2 weeks post-SBRT. Treatment described: 15 Gy SBRT to primary tumor, nephrectomy 4 weeks later. This CDR3 is 15 amino acids long. Germline assignment: CDR1 MGHRA and CDR2 YSYEKL. V lost 1 base to trimming and J lost 12 bases; unmatched junction nucleotides: 10. Study results and limitations: Top tumor clonotypes rose in blood 2 weeks post-radiation, then contracted. Without pretreatment biopsies, baseline tumor clonotype presence was undetermined.

As concerns this clone: Its matching antigen is unknown.

The assay was immunoSEQ multiplex PCR, and TCRdb's table has in-frame clones only and misses some. The profile shows roughly 150,000 clones, 80% to 90% of them singletons. This specimen consisted of blood, obtained from a patient whose treatment included radiotherapy and nephrectomy. The clonotype originates from a woman in her 50s with renal cell carcinoma. This chain joins TRBV4-1 and TRBJ2-1; 9 nucleotides match TRBD2. The CDR3 DNA sequence: TGCGCCAGCAGCCAAGCTTTTAGCGGGGGACCCGGGCAGTTCTTC. Translating gives CASSQAFSGGPGQFF.